The clone carrying this TCR beta chain came up a few times. Its specificity is unknown. This specimen belongs to a study of T cells after yellow fever vaccination. TCRdb re-derived calls from the 5' RACE reads in MiXCR, one entry per CDR3 protein. This sample carries some 560,000 distinct CDR3 sequences, roughly 17% of them seen once, and the ten largest clones take 17%. The CDR3 totals 18 residues. The J segment lost 3 bases and the V segment lost 3 bases, leaving 11 bases of the junction unmatched. CDR1 and CDR2 from the germline V gene are KGHSH and LQKENI. Broader study findings: Contamination of FACS-sorted repertoires by abundant clonotypes from the bulk population could occur.

The chain carries TRBV18 and TRBJ1-2, with 12 nucleotides matching TRBD1. This sample comprised PBMCs, obtained 5 days after the first yellow fever vaccination. This sequence was found in a man between 18 and 35 years old who received the YFV17D yellow fever vaccine. The CDR3 loop reads CASSPPGQGANIHYGYTF. The CDR3 DNA reads TGTGCCAGCTCACCTCCGGGACAGGGGGCAAACATACACTATGGCTACACCTTC.